This paragraph reports one T cell receptor (beta chain). Germline V CDR1 and CDR2: SEHNR, FQNEAQ (reference sequence). This CDR3 contains 16 residues. The ends lost 2 bases at V and 0 bases at J; junction bases unmatched: 5. This sample was included in a study of control samples from healthy donors and cancer patients. Here immunoSEQ multiplex PCR was the method, and the copy in TCRdb shows in-frame clones only, minus some. The sample lists 150,000 to 180,000 clones; 93% were seen once. This clonotype was sampled from a man aged 50 or older in good health. The chain joins TRBV7-9 to TRBJ2-7; 9 bases fit TRBD2. The sample comprised blood. The CDR3 is CASSLSAREGSYEQYF. CDR3 DNA sequence: TGTGCCAGCAGCTTATCTGCGCGGGAGGGCTCCTACGAGCAGTACTTC. The whole variable domain, filled in from reference TRBV7-9 and TRBJ2-7, reads DTGVSQNPRHKITKRGQNVTFRCDPISEHNRLYWYRQTLGQGPEFLTYFQNEAQLEKSRLLSDRFSAERPKGSFSTLEIQRTEQGDSAMYLCASSLSAREGSYEQYFGPGTRLTVT.